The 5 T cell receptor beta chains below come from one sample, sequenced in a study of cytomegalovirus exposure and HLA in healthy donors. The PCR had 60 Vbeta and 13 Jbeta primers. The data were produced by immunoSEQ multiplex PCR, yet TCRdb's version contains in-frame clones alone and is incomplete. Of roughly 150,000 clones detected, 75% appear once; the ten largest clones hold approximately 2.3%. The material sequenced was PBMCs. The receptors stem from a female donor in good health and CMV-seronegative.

CDR3 residues: CASSRSQGRMGNQPQHF. The DNA for the CDR3 is TGTGCCAGCAGTCGTTCCCAGGGGAGAATGGGCAATCAGCCCCAGCATTTT. The J gene is TRBJ1-5, the V gene TRBV28; possibly TRBD1 for D (6 bases). Between the trimmed V and J ends, which lost 5 bases and 2 bases, there was a span of 19 bases. The germline V gene encodes CDR1 MDHEN and CDR2 SYDVKM. This CDR3 is 17 amino acids long.

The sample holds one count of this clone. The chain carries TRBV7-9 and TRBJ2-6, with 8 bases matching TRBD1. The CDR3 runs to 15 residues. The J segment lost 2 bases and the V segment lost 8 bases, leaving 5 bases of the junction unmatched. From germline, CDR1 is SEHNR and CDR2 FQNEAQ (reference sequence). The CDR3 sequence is CASFKTGAGANVLTF. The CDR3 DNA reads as TGTGCCAGCTTCAAGACAGGGGCTGGGGCCAACGTCCTGACTTTC.

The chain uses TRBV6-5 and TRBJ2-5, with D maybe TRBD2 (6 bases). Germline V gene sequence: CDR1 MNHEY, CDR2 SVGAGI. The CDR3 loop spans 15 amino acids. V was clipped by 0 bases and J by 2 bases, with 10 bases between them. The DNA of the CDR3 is TGTGCCAGCAGTTACTCAGGGGCGGGGCAAGAGACCCAGTACTTC. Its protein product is CASSYSGAGQETQYF.

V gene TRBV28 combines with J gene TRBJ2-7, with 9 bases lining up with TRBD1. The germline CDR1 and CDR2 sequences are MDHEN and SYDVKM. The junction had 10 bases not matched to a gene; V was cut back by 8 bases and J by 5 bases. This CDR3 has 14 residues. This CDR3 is CASWRDREGNEQYF. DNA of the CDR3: TGTGCCAGCTGGAGGGACAGGGAGGGAAACGAGCAGTACTTC.

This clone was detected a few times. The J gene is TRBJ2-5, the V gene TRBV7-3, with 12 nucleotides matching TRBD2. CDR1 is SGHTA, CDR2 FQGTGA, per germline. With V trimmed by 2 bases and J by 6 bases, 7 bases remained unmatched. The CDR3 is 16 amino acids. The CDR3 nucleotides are TGTGCCAGCAGCTTATCCTCTAGCGGGGGGGCCAAGACCCAGTACTTC. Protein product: CASSLSSSGGAKTQYF.